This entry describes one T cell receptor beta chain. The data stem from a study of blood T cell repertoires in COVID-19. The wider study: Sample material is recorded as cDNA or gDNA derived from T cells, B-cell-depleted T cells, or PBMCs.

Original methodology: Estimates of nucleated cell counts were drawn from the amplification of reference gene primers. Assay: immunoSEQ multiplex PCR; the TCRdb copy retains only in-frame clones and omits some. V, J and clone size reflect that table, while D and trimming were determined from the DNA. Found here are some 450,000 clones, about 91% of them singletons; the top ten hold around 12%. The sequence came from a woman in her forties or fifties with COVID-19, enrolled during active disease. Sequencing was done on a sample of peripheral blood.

The DNA for the CDR3 is TGTGCCAGCTCCACAGGTAGGAACACTGAAGCTTTCTTT. Its translation: CASSTGRNTEAFF. This sequence joins TRBV18 and TRBJ1-1; a possible D gene is TRBD1 (5 bases). The CDR3 is made up of 13 amino acids. CDR1 and CDR2 from the germline V gene are KGHSH and LQKENI. Trimming stripped 6 bases from V and 1 base from J, with 9 bases between.